What follows are 10 T cell receptor beta chains derived from one specimen sequenced in a study of read filtering for tumor transcriptome and immune sequencing. From 300 to 400 ng of RNA, a library with molecular barcoded alpha/delta and beta/gamma adaptors was made. TCRdb ran MiXCR on the reads and lists one entry per CDR3 protein. The sample consists of over 55,000 distinct CDR3 sequences, approximately 15% of them appearing once. Sequenced sample: a population of CD138-negative cells sorted from bone marrow. These receptors all stem from a donor aged 40 or over with multiple myeloma.

This clonotype was detected many times. The chain joins TRBV2 to TRBJ1-5; the D is unclear. The V end lost 1 base, the J end lost 4 bases, and 11 bases lay between the germline ends. This CDR3 has 15 amino acids. CDR1 and CDR2 (germline): SNHLY, FYNNEI. The CDR3 nucleotides read TGTGCCAGCAGTGAAGACGAGCGAAAAAATCAGCCCCAGCATTTT. It encodes CASSEDERKNQPQHF.

The rearrangement links TRBV7-8 to TRBJ2-1, with TRBD2 matching 10 bases. Per the germline V gene, CDR1 is SGHVS and CDR2 is FQNEAQ. The CDR3 is 17 amino acids. Trimming took 6 bases from V and 3 from J; bases not matched to a gene: 11. The CDR3 is CASRSREASGSYNEQFF. CDR3 in DNA: TGTGCCAGCAGGAGTAGAGAGGCTAGCGGGAGCTACAATGAGCAGTTCTTC.

Ten or more counts support this clonotype. The chain has TRBV6-2 or TRBV6-3 and TRBJ2-1; D remains unclear. Trimming left V 0 bases short and J 10 bases short, with 13 bases between. Germline-derived CDR1 and CDR2 are MNHEY and SVGEGT. The CDR3 totals 14 residues. The DNA of the CDR3 is TGTGCCAGCAGTTACTCCCAGATTGCAAAGGAGCAGTTCTTC. Translated, it gives CASSYSQIAKEQFF.

This clonotype was recorded at least ten times. CDR3 nucleotide sequence: TGTGCCAGCAGCTTAGGGATGACAGGGAGCTATGGCTACACCTTC. Its translation: CASSLGMTGSYGYTF. V gene TRBV7-2 combines with J gene TRBJ1-2, with 7 bases aligning to TRBD1. Germline V gene lookup returns CDR1 SGHTA and CDR2 FQGNSA. The V gene end was trimmed by 1 base and the J gene end by 4 bases; junction bases not matched to a gene: 6. The CDR3 is made up of 15 amino acids.

Note on this clonotype: A much larger clonotype is one base distant, so this may be a read error. The chain combines TRBV11-2 with TRBJ2-3, with D possibly being TRBD1 (7 bases). Germline V gene data show CDR1 as SGHAT and CDR2 as FQNNGV. The CDR3 sequence is 15 residues long. The DNA for the CDR3 is TGTGACAGCAGCCCAGGGGGGAACCCGCTAGATACGCAGTATTTT. Its translation is CDSSPGGNPLDTQYF.

This clonotype was recorded at least ten times. The chain joins TRBV19 to TRBJ2-7; possibly TRBD2 for D (6 bases). Germline loops: CDR1 LNHDA, CDR2 SQIVND (reference sequence). V lost 4 bases, J lost 0 bases, and 10 bases lay in between. The CDR3 is made up of 14 amino acids. The CDR3 bases are TGTGCCAGTAGTACCATGGGACTCTCCTACGAGCAGTACTTC. Translation gives CASSTMGLSYEQYF.

This clonotype was observed many times. J is TRBJ1-5 and V is TRBV15, with D unclear. The CDR3 is 15 amino acids. The germline CDR1 and CDR2 sequences are LNHNV and YYDKDF (reference sequence). Trimming shortened V by 0 bases and J by 3 bases, and 9 bases separated the two germline ends. The CDR3 DNA reads TGTGCCACCAGCAGAGAAGGACGGGTCAATCAGCCCCAGCATTTT. Translating gives CATSREGRVNQPQHF.

This clonotype has only a few counts. Here the CDR3 reads CASSPTWSLSSYGYTF. In DNA, the CDR3 is TGCGCCAGCAGCCCGACTTGGAGCCTGTCTTCCTATGGCTACACCTTC. The chain links TRBV5-1 to TRBJ1-2; D unclear. Per germline, CDR1 SGHRS and CDR2 YFSETQ. V was shortened by 4 bases and J by 4 bases, with 20 bases between the two germline ends. The CDR3 is 16 amino acids.

This clonotype was detected ten times or more. The chain couples TRBV20-1 to TRBJ2-1; 7 bases are shared with TRBD2. Germline V gene sequence: CDR1 DFQATT, CDR2 SNEGSKA (reference sequence). The CDR3 has 15 residues. The J segment lost 6 bases and the V segment lost 2 bases, leaving 10 bases of the junction unmatched. This chain's CDR3 is CSARSRGRGSNEQFF. The CDR3 DNA is TGCAGTGCTAGATCCCGCGGGAGAGGTAGCAATGAGCAGTTCTTC.

Details on this clonotype: A read error is likely here: a far larger clone is one base away. This chain connects TRBV7-2 to TRBJ2-1; D is ambiguous. This CDR3 contains 14 residues. From germline, CDR1 is SGHTA and CDR2 FQGNSA. CDR3 protein: CASSRKRGYNDQFF. The CDR3 region has the DNA TGTGCCAGCAGCCGTAAACGTGGATACAATGATCAGTTCTTC.